The rows below give T cell receptor beta chains drawn from one sample of a study of cytomegalovirus exposure and HLA in healthy donors. The assay was immunoSEQ multiplex PCR, and TCRdb's table has in-frame clones only and misses some. Altogether approximately 190,000 clones are present, 82% being singletons, with the ten largest covering about 0.84%. The sample consisted of PBMCs. These receptors originate from a woman in her late teens or twenties in good health and CMV-seronegative. Both conserved end residues are trimmed from each CDR3. The D gene is left open where the match is weak.

d_call | v_call | cdr3_aa
TRBD1 | TRBV28 | ASTAAGGRPYEQY
TRBD1 | TRBV9 | ASSEQGPYNEQF
- | TRBV15 | ATSRMDSYTEAF
TRBD2 | TRBV5-4 | ASSSGGLAGGPQETQY
TRBD1 | TRBV4-1 | ASSHAQGDAGELF
TRBD1 | TRBV5-1 | ASSLVQGAGETQY
TRBD2 | TRBV7-9 | ASSWTSGRAYYEQY
- | TRBV19 | ASSQGTHQPQH
- | TRBV13 | ASSPQGHYEQY
TRBD1 | TRBV29-1 | SVSTGSSYGYT
TRBD1 | TRBV10-1 | ASSEWPTGDTYNEQF
TRBD1 | TRBV18 | ASSLSGTVAYEQY
- | TRBV15 | ATSRERTSSYEQY
- | TRBV2 | ASSEARAAGGYT
- | TRBV27 | ASSLEAGLGGYT
- | TRBV5-1 | ASSLHGDYSNQPQH
- | TRBV11-2 | ASSLAVSYEQY
TRBD1 | TRBV2 | ASSGDRINQPQH
- | TRBV18 | ASSTGQDPYEQY
TRBD1 | TRBV7-3 | ASSYGQGGEQY
TRBD2 | TRBV13 | ASSPRGGGPHNEQF
- | TRBV6-4 | ASSVDFGDEQY
- | TRBV7-2 | ASSPVQRSYEQY
- | TRBV9 | ASSATQTGIEEKLF
TRBD2 | TRBV6-5 | ASSYDLLLAGAEQF
TRBD2 | TRBV29-1 | SVGPGGPEDTQY
- | TRBV7-9 | ASSLKIGRANTGELF
- | TRBV9 | ASSVGHEQF
TRBD1 | TRBV30 | AWSGDRGNTGELF
- | TRBV7-9 | SSSLDEPEQY
- | TRBV5-1 | ASTRGGLHGYT
TRBD2 | TRBV13 | ASSLPTSGASYNEQF
TRBD2 | TRBV5-4 | ASSGGLAGQETQY
TRBD1 | TRBV14 | ASRWTGTQKLF
- | TRBV11-2 | ASSTSGELF
TRBD2 | TRBV27 | ASSSGLAGGIYEQY
- | TRBV5-1 | ASSLQGGSNSPLH
TRBD2 | TRBV5-1 | ASSPGGPNNEQF
TRBD2 | TRBV27 | ASSAIAGAINEQF
- | TRBV7-2 | ASSPSGYEQY
TRBD1 | TRBV7-9 | ASSFGQGKGTNEKLF
TRBD2 | TRBV6-6 | ASSASGRAYEQY
- | TRBV5-1 | ASSVTGSDGYT
- | TRBV7-9 | ASSLPPADTQY
- | TRBV11-1 | ASSLGWAGQETQY
TRBD2 | TRBV5-1 | ASSSSAGVIYNEQF
- | TRBV7-9 | ASSLIRGRDTEAF
- | TRBV5-6 | ASSLPVRVNTEAF
TRBD1 | TRBV6-5 | ASSSGTANEKLF
- | TRBV2 | ASSTQGSNQPQH
TRBD1 | TRBV18 | ASSRDRGGNNQPQH
TRBD2 | TRBV4-2 | ASSQDYLAGPSYEQY
TRBD1 | TRBV7-9 | ASSFPGGEQY
- | TRBV19 | ASTRQGNTGELF
- | TRBV6-1 | ASKNRLTYEQY